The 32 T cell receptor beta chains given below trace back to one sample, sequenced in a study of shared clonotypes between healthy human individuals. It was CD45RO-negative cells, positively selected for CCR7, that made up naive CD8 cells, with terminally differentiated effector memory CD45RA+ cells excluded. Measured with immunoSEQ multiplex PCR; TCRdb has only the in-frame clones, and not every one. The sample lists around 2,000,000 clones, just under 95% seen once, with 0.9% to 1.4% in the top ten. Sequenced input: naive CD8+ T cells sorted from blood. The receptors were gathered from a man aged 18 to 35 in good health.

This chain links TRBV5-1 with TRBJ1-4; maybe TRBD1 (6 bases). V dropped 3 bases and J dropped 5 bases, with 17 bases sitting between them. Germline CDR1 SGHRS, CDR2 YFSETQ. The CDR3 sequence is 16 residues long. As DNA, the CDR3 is TGCGCCAGCAGCTCCTCCCTACAGGGCCCCAATGAAAAACTGTTTTTT. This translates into CASSSSLQGPNEKLFF.

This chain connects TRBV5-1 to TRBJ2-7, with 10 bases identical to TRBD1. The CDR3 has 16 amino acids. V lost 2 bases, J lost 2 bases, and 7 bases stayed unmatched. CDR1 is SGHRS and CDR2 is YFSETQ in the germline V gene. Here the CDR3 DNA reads TGCGCCAGCAGCTTCGGACAGGGGGACTTTACCTACGAGCAGTACTTC. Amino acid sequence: CASSFGQGDFTYEQYF.

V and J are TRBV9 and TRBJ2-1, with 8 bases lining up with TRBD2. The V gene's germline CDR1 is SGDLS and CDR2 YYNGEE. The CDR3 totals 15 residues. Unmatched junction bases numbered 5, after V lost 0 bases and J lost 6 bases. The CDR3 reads CASSVVTSGVNEQFF. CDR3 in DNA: TGTGCCAGCAGCGTAGTCACTAGCGGCGTCAATGAGCAGTTCTTC.

CDR3 region: CASTQAGGLYNEQFF. As DNA, the CDR3 is TGTGCCAGCACCCAAGCGGGGGGTCTATACAATGAGCAGTTCTTC. V is TRBV6-5 and J is TRBJ2-1, with TRBD2 matching over 9 bases. The CDR3 loop spans 15 amino acids. Germline lookup yields CDR1 MNHEY and CDR2 SVGAGI. The junction had 8 bases not matched to a gene; V was cut back by 7 bases and J by 4 bases.

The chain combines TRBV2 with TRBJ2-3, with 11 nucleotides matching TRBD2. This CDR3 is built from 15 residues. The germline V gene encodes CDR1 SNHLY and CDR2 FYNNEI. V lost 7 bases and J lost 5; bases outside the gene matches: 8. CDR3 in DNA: TGTGCCAGCAACCAACTAGCGGGAGCCGGAGATACGCAGTATTTT. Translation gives CASNQLAGAGDTQYF.

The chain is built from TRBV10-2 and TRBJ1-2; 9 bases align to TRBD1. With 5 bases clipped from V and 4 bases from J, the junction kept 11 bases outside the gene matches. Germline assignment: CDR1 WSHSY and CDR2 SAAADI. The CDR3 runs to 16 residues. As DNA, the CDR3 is TGCGCCAGCAGTCCGGACTCCCGGACAGGGGTCTATGGCTACACCTTC. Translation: CASSPDSRTGVYGYTF.

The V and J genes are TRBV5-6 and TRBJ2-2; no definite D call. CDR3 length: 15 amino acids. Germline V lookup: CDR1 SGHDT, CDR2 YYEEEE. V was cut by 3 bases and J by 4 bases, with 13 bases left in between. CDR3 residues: CASSSPHGFTGELFF. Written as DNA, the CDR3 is TGTGCCAGCAGCTCGCCACACGGGTTCACCGGGGAGCTGTTTTTT.

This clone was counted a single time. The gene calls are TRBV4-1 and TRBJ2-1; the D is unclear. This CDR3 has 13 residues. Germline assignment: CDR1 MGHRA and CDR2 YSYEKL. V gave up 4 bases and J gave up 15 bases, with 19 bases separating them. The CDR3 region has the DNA TGCGCCAGCAGCCGCCTGATCTCAGGACGGTCGTTCTTC. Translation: CASSRLISGRSFF.

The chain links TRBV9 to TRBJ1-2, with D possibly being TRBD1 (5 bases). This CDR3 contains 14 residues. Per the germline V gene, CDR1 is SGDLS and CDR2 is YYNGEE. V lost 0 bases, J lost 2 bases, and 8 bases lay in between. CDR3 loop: CASSVAGSNYGYTF. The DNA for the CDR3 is TGTGCCAGCAGCGTAGCAGGGAGCAACTATGGCTACACCTTC.

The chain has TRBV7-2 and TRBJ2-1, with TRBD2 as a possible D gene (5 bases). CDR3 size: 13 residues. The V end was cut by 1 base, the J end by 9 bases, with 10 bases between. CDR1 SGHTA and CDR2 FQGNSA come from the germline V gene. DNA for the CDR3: TGTGCCAGCAGCTTAGAACTAGTCACTGAGCAGTTCTTC. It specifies CASSLELVTEQFF.

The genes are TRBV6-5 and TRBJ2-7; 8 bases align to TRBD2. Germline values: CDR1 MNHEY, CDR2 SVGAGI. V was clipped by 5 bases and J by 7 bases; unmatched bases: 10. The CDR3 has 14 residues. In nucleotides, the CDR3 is TGTGCCAGCAGTCCCTCGGGGGGGCTGGGAGAGCAGTACTTC. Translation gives CASSPSGGLGEQYF.

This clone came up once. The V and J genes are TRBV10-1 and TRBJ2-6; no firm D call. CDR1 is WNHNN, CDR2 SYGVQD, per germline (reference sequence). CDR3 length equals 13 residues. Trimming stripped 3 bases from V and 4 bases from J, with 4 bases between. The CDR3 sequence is CASSDAGANVLTF. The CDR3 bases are TGCGCCAGCAGTGATGCCGGGGCCAACGTCCTGACTTTC.

CDR3 sequence reads: CASSEFRGAGNSPLHF. CDR3 DNA sequence: TGTGCCAGCAGTGAATTTCGGGGCGCAGGTAATTCACCCCTCCACTTT. The rearrangement uses TRBV6-1 and TRBJ1-6, with D possibly TRBD1 on 5 matching bases. The V and J ends lost 2 bases and 6 bases respectively, with 14 bases between them. Germline loops: CDR1 MNHNS, CDR2 SASEGT. The CDR3 loop spans 16 amino acids.

As DNA, the CDR3 is TGTGCCAGCAGCTCGGCCAATGGGGCCTCCTACGAGCAGTACTTC. It translates to CASSSANGASYEQYF. V is TRBV13 and J is TRBJ2-7, with a weak D call TRBD1 (5 bases). Germline values: CDR1 PRHDT, CDR2 FYEKMQ (reference sequence). The V and J ends lost 4 bases and 0 bases respectively, with 13 bases between them. The CDR3 has 15 residues.

The CDR3 region has the DNA TGTGCCAGTAGTATAGAACTCAGTTTCTATGGCTACACCTTC. It yields the protein CASSIELSFYGYTF. The V and J genes are TRBV19 and TRBJ1-2; D is uncertain. Looked up from germline, CDR1 is LNHDA and CDR2 is SQIVND (reference sequence). V dropped 0 bases and J dropped 4 bases, with 9 bases sitting between them. The CDR3 sequence is 14 residues long.

The CDR3: CASSKERGTAARYQPQHF. Here the CDR3 DNA reads TGTGCCAGCAGCAAAGAACGGGGAACAGCGGCTCGATATCAGCCCCAGCATTTT. The rearrangement uses TRBV21-1 and TRBJ1-5. TRBV21-1 is tagged as a pseudogene. CDR3 size: 18 residues.

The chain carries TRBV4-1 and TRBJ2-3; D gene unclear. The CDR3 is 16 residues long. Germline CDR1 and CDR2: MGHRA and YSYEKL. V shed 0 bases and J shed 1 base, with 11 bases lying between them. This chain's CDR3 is CASSQERIRGTDTQYF. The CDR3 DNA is TGCGCCAGCAGCCAAGAACGAATAAGGGGCACAGATACGCAGTATTTT.

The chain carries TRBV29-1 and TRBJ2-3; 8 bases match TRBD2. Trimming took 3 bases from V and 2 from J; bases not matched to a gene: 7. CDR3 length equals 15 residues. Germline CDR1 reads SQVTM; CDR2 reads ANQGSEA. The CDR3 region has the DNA TGCAGCGTTGATGAAGCGGGGGACGCCACAGATACGCAGTATTTT. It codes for CSVDEAGDATDTQYF.

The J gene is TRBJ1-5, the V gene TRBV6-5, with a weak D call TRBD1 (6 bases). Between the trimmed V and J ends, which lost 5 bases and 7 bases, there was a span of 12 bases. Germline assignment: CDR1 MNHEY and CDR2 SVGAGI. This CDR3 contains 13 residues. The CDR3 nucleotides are TGTGCCAGCAGTGACCCCACAGGGCAGCCCCAGCATTTT. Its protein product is CASSDPTGQPQHF.

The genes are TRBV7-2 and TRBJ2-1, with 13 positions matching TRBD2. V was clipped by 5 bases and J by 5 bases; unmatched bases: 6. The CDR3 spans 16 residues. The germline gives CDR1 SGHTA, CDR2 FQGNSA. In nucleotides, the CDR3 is TGTGCCAGCAGCCAACTCGGACTAGCGGGAGACAATGAGCAGTTCTTC. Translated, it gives CASSQLGLAGDNEQFF.

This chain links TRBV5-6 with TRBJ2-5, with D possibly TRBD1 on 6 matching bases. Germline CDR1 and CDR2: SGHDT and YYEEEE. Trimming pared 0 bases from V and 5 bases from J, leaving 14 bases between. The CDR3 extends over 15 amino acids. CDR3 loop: CASSLEWTEEETQYF. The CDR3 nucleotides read TGTGCCAGCAGCTTGGAGTGGACAGAAGAGGAGACCCAGTACTTC.

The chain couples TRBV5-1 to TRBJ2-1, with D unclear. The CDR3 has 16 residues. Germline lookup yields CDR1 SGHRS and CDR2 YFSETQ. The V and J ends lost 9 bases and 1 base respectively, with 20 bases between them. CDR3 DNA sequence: TGCGCCACCCAGTGGGCCCGCCTTCGGTCCTACAATGAGCAGTTCTTC. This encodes CATQWARLRSYNEQFF.

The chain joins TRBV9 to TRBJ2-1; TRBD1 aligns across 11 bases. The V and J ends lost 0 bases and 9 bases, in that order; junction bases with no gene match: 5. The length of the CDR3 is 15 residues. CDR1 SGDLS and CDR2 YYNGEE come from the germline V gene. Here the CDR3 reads CASSVVGTGGIEQFF. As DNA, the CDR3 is TGTGCCAGCAGCGTAGTCGGGACAGGGGGGATTGAGCAGTTCTTC.

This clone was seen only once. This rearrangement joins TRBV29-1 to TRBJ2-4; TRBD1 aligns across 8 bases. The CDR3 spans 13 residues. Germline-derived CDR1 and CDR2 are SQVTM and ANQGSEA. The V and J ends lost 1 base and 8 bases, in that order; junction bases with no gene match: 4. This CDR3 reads CSVEAGQGDIQYF. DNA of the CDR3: TGCAGCGTTGAAGCCGGACAGGGAGACATTCAGTACTTC.

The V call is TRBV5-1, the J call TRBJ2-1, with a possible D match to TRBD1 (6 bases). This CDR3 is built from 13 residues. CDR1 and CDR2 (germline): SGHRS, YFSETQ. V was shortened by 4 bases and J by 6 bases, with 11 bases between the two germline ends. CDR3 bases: TGCGCCAGCAGCCCCACAGGGAGCAATGAGCAGTTCTTC. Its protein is CASSPTGSNEQFF.

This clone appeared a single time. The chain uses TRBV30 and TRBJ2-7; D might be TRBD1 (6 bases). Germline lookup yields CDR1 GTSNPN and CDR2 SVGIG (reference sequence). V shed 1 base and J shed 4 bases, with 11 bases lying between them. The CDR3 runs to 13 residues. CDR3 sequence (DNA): TGTGCCTGGAGTGAACAGGGATTTTACGAGCAGTACTTC. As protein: CAWSEQGFYEQYF.

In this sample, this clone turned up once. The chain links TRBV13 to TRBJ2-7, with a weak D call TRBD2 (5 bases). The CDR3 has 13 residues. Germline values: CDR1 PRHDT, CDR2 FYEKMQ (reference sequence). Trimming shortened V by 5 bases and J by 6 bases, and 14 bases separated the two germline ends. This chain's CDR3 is CASSPAEGSEQYF. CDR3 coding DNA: TGTGCCAGCAGCCCCGCGGAAGGGAGCGAGCAGTACTTC.

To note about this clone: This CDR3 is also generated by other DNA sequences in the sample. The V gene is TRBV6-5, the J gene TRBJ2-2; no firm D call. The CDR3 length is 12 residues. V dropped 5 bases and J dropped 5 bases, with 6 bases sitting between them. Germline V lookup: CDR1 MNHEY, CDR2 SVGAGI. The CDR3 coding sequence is TGTGCCAGCAGTCTTAGAACCGGGGAGCTGTTTTTT. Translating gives CASSLRTGELFF.

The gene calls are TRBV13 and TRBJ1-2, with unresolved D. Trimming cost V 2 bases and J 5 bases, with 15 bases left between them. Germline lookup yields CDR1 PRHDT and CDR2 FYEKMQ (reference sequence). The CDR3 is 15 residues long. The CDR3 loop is CASSLNLEGPYGYTF. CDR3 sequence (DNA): TGTGCCAGCAGCTTAAATCTCGAGGGCCCTTATGGCTACACCTTC. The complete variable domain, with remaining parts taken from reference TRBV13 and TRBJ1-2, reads AAGVIQSPRHLIKEKRETATLKCYPIPRHDTVYWYQQGPGQDPQFLISFYEKMQSDKGSIPDRFSAQQFSDYHSELNMSSLELGDSALYFCASSLNLEGPYGYTFGSGTRLTVV.

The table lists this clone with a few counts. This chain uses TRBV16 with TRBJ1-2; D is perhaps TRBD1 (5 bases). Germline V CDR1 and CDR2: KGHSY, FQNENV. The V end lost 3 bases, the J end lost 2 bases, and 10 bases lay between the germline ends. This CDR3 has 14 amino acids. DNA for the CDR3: TGTGCCAGCAGCCAGTTACAGGAGAACTATGGCTACACCTTC. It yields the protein CASSQLQENYGYTF.

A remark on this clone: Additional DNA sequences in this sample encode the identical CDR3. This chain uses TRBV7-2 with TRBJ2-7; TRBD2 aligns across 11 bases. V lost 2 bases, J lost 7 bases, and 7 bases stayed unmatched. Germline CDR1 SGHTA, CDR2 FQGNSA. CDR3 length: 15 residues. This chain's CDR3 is CASSLLAGGPGEQYF. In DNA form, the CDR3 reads TGTGCCAGCAGCTTATTAGCGGGAGGGCCGGGGGAGCAGTACTTC.

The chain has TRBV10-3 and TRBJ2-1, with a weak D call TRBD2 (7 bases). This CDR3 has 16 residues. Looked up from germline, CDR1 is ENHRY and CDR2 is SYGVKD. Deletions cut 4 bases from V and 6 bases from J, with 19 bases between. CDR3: CAISGGRERAGNEQFF. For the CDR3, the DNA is TGTGCCATCAGTGGGGGGCGGGAGAGAGCTGGCAATGAGCAGTTCTTC.